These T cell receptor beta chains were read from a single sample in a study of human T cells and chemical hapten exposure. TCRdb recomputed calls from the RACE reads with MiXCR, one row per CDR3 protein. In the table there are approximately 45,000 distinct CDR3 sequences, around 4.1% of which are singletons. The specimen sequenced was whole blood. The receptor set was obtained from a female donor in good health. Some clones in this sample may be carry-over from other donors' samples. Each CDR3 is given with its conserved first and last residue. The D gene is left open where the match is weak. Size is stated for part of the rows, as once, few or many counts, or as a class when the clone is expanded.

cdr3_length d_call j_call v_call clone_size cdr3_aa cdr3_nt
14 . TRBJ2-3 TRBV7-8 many CASSLEPYTDTQYF TGTGCCAGCAGCTTAGAACCGTACACAGATACGCAGTATTTT
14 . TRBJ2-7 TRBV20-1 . CSALAAGIGYEQYF TGCAGTGCTCTCGCCGCAGGGATAGGATACGAGCAGTACTTC
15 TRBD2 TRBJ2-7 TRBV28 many CASRTGLADSYEQYF TGTGCCAGCAGAACGGGACTAGCGGACTCCTACGAGCAGTACTTC
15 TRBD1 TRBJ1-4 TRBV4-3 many CASSQEGTGAGKLFF TGCGCCAGCAGCCAAGAGGGGACAGGGGCGGGTAAACTGTTTTTT
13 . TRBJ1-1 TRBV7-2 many CASSLGQNTEAFF TGTGCCAGCAGCTTAGGACAGAACACTGAAGCTTTCTTT
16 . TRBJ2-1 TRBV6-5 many CASSPLRGGKDNEQFF TGTGCCAGCAGTCCCCTTCGCGGGGGCAAAGACAATGAGCAGTTCTTC
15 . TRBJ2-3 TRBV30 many CAWSLGGSLADTQYF TGTGCCTGGAGTCTAGGGGGGTCGTTGGCAGATACGCAGTATTTT
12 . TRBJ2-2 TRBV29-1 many CSAQPGTGELFF TGCAGCGCCCAACCCGGCACCGGGGAGCTGTTTTTT
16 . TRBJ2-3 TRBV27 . CASSLGPSPRTDTQYF TGTGCCAGCAGTCTCGGACCGAGCCCCCGCACAGATACGCAGTATTTT
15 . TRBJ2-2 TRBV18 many CASSPRGGNTGELFF TGTGCCAGCTCACCACGGGGCGGGAACACCGGGGAGCTGTTTTTT
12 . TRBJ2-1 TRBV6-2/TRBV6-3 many CASSYLAGEQFF TGTGCCAGCAGTTACTTGGCAGGAGAGCAGTTCTTC
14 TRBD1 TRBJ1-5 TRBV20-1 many CSAKPGQFNQPQHF TGCAGTGCGAAACCGGGACAGTTCAATCAGCCCCAGCATTTT
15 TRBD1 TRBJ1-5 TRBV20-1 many CSARETGFSIQPQHF TGCAGTGCTAGAGAGACAGGGTTCTCGATTCAGCCCCAGCATTTT
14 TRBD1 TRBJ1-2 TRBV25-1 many CASSEPGTGYGYTF TGTGCCAGCAGTGAACCTGGGACAGGATATGGCTACACCTTC
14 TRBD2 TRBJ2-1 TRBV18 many CASSTSGLADEQFF TGTGCCAGCTCAACCAGCGGACTAGCCGACGAGCAGTTCTTC
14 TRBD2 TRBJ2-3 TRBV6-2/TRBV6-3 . CASGRSGGIDTQYF TGTGCCAGCGGTAGGAGCGGGGGTATAGATACGCAGTATTTT
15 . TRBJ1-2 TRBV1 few CTSSDEGGERNGYTF TGCACCAGCAGTGACGAGGGGGGGGAAAGGAATGGCTACACCTTC
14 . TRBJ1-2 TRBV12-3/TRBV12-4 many CASSPFLGNYGYTF TGTGCCAGCAGTCCGTTTCTGGGGAACTATGGCTACACCTTC
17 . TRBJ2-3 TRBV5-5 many CASSFFRPGEGTDTQYF TGTGCCAGCAGCTTTTTTCGCCCAGGGGAGGGCACAGATACGCAGTATTTT
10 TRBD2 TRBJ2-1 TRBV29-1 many CSVRGNEQFF TGCAGCGTGCGGGGGAACGAGCAGTTCTTC
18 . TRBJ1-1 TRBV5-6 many CASSPLAVRGTLNTEAFF TGTGCCAGCAGCCCCCTAGCGGTAAGGGGGACCCTGAACACTGAAGCTTTCTTT
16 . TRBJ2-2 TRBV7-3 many CASSLNRPGLAGELFF TGTGCCAGCAGCTTAAATCGGCCAGGGCTGGCCGGGGAGCTGTTTTTT
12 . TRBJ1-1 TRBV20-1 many CSARDGGTEAFF TGCAGTGCTAGAGATGGGGGCACTGAAGCTTTCTTT
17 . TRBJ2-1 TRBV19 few CASRGGGTGSSYNEQFF TGTGCCAGTCGGGGTGGGGGGACCGGCAGCTCCTACAATGAGCAGTTCTTC
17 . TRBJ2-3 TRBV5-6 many CASRALIGGLSTDTQYF TGTGCCAGCAGGGCGTTAATAGGAGGGCTTAGCACAGATACGCAGTATTTT
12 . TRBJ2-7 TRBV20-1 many CSASVYSYEQYF TGCAGTGCTAGTGTGTACTCCTACGAGCAGTACTTC